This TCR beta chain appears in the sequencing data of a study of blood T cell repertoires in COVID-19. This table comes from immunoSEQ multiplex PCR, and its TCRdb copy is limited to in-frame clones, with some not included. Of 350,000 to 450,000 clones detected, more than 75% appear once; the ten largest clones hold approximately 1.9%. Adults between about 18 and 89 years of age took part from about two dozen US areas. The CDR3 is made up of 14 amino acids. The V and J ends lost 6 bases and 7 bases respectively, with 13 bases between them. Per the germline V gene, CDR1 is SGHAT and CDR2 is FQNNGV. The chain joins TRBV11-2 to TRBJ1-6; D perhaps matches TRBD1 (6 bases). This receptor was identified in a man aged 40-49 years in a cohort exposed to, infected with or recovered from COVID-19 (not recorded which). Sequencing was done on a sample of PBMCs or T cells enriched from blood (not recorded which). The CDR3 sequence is CASSPGHKNSPLHF. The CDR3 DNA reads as TGTGCCAGCAGTCCGGGACACAAAAATTCACCCCTCCACTTT.